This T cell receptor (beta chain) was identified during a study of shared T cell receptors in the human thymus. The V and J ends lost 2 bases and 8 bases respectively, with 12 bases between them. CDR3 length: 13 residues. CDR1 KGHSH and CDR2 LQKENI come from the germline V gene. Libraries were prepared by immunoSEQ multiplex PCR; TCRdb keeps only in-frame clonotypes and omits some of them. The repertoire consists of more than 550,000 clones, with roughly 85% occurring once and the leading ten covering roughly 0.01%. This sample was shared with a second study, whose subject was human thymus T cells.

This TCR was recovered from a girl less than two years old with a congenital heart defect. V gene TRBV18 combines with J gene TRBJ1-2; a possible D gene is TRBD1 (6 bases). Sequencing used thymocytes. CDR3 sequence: CASSPLAGAGYTF. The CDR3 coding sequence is TGTGCCAGCTCACCATTGGCAGGGGCCGGCTACACCTTC.